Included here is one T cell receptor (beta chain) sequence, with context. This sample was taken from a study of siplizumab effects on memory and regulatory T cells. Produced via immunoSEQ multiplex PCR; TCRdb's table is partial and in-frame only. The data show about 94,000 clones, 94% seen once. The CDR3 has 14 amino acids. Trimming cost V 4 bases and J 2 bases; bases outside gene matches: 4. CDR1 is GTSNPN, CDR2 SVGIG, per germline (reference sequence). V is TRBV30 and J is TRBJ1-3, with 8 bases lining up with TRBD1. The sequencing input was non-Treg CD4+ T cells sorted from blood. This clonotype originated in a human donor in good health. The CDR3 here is CAWTGQAAGNTIYF. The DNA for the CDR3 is TGTGCCTGGACGGGACAGGCTGCTGGAAACACCATATATTTT.